The 8 T cell receptor beta chains below all came from one sample that was sequenced in a study of CD8+ T cells in alopecia areata. The sequencing template was cDNA reverse transcribed from extracted RNA. Profiling relied on immunoSEQ multiplex PCR, and the TCRdb table lists in-frame clones only, not all of them. The repertoire holds around 97,000 clones, with about nine tenths as singletons. As for treatment: oral pan-JAK inhibitor, 5-10 mg twice daily. This material consisted of CD8+ T cells sorted from blood, taken at approximately week 30, from a patient treated with tofacitinib. The receptors derive from a human donor with alopecia areata.

The chain combines TRBV29-1 with TRBJ2-7, with D unresolved. From germline, CDR1 is SQVTM and CDR2 ANQGSEA. The CDR3 totals 16 residues. The germline V and J ends were trimmed by 1 base and 2 bases, with 18 bases remaining between them. CDR3 coding DNA: TGCAGCGTTGAAGGGTGGAAGGGTGGATTTCCCTACGAGCAGTACTTC. It codes for CSVEGWKGGFPYEQYF.

The chain employs TRBV30 and TRBJ1-1; D unclear. With 3 bases removed from V and 1 base from J, the gap between germline ends came to 9 bases. In germline, CDR1 is GTSNPN, CDR2 SVGIG (reference sequence). This CDR3 spans 13 amino acids. The chain's CDR3 is CAWRVRGNTEAFF. CDR3 DNA: TGTGCCTGGAGAGTACGGGGGAACACTGAAGCTTTCTTT.

The J gene is TRBJ1-2, the V gene TRBV4-1; 7 nucleotides agree with TRBD1. The length of the CDR3 is 20 residues. The germline V gene has CDR1 MGHRA and CDR2 YSYEKL. The V gene end was trimmed by 0 bases and the J gene end by 0 bases; junction bases not matched to a gene: 16. CDR3 residues: CASSQDPGGGGRSPNYGYTF. The CDR3, as DNA: TGCGCCAGCAGCCAAGATCCCGGGGGAGGGGGCAGGAGCCCTAACTATGGCTACACCTTC.

J is TRBJ1-2 and V is TRBV27; tentatively, D is TRBD1 (5 bases). Per the germline V gene, CDR1 is MNHEY and CDR2 is SMNVEV (reference sequence). The CDR3 is made up of 16 amino acids. The V end was cut by 4 bases, the J end by 4 bases, with 19 bases between. The CDR3 region is CASSSRPEGPIYGYTF. CDR3 DNA sequence: TGTGCCAGCAGTTCCCGCCCTGAGGGACCGATCTATGGCTACACCTTC.

The V and J genes are TRBV5-4 and TRBJ2-7; 14 positions agree with TRBD2. The germline CDR1 and CDR2 sequences are SGHNT and YYREEE (reference sequence). The CDR3 is 18 residues long. The trim removed 4 bases at V and 0 bases at J, leaving 9 bases unmatched. Here the CDR3 DNA reads TGTGCCAGCAGCACCGGACTAGCGGGAGGTCCTAGCTCCTACGAGCAGTACTTC. This translates into CASSTGLAGGPSSYEQYF.

V and J are TRBV9 and TRBJ2-3; tentatively, D is TRBD1 or TRBD2 (6 bases each). CDR1 SGDLS and CDR2 YYNGEE come from the germline V gene. The ends were cut back, 6 bases at V and 8 bases at J, with 10 bases in the middle. The CDR3 spans 11 residues. The CDR3 bases are TGTGCCAGCAATGAGGGGGGTACGCAGTATTTT. Residues: CASNEGGTQYF.

The table lists this clone with a count of one. This sequence joins TRBV29-1 and TRBJ2-5; no clear D gene. The CDR3 has 13 residues. Germline V gene data show CDR1 as SQVTM and CDR2 as ANQGSEA. V was pared by 4 bases and J by 3 bases, with 12 bases between. CDR3 protein: CSVVGQSKETQYF. In nucleotides, the CDR3 is TGCAGCGTTGTAGGTCAGTCCAAAGAGACCCAGTACTTC. The whole variable domain, remainder taken from reference TRBV29-1 and TRBJ2-5, is SAVISQKPSRDICQRGTSLTIQCQVDSQVTMMFWYRQQPGQSLTLIATANQGSEATYESGFVIDKFPISRPNLTFSTLTVSNMSPEDSSIYLCSVVGQSKETQYFGPGTRLLVL.

The V and J genes are TRBV29-1 and TRBJ1-1, with 7 bases that match TRBD1. V lost 6 bases, J lost 3 bases, and 7 bases stayed unmatched. Germline CDR1 and CDR2: SQVTM and ANQGSEA. The CDR3 runs 13 residues. The DNA for the CDR3 is TGCAGCGTCGACAGGGCCGGGGACACTGAAGCTTTCTTT. Its protein product is CSVDRAGDTEAFF.